The rows below give T cell receptor beta chains drawn from one sample of a study of cytomegalovirus exposure and HLA in healthy donors. The data were produced by immunoSEQ multiplex PCR, yet TCRdb's version contains in-frame clones alone and is incomplete. The sample has fewer than 250,000 clones, around 84% seen once; the top ten hold roughly 1.8%. The sample consisted of PBMCs. The source of these receptors is a woman between 18 and 30 years old in good health and CMV-seronegative. CDR3s include the opening cysteine and the closing phenylalanine or tryptophan. The order of the fields is clone size, CDR3 length, J gene, V gene, D gene, CDR3 protein, CDR3 DNA. The D gene is left open where the match is weak. A row's size may be missing; if present it is once, few, many or a size class.

- 13 TRBJ1-2 TRBV7-2 - CASSLEGGYGYTF TGTGCCAGCAGCTTAGAAGGGGGCTATGGCTACACCTTC
- 13 TRBJ2-2 TRBV6-1 - CASDQLAGGELFF TGTGCCAGCGACCAACTAGCTGGCGGGGAGCTGTTTTTT
- 19 TRBJ1-4 TRBV4-1 - CASSQDWLFDFATNEKLFF TGCGCCAGCAGCCAAGATTGGCTGTTCGATTTTGCAACTAATGAAAAACTGTTTTTT
- 13 TRBJ1-5 TRBV7-8 TRBD1 CASSLTGYQPQHF TGTGCCAGCAGCCTGACAGGGTATCAGCCCCAGCATTTT
- 15 TRBJ2-1 TRBV19 - CASSFRGSLYNEQFF TGTGCCAGTAGCTTTAGAGGGAGCCTCTACAATGAGCAGTTCTTC
- 13 TRBJ1-2 TRBV19 - CASNPPWGDGYTF TGTGCCAGTAATCCTCCCTGGGGAGATGGCTACACCTTC
- 16 TRBJ1-5 TRBV28 - CASSTIPGRGRQPQHF TGTGCCAGCAGTACAATCCCGGGCAGGGGACGTCAGCCCCAGCATTTT
- 15 TRBJ1-3 TRBV18 TRBD1 CASSRTGGFGNTIYF TGTGCCAGCTCACGGACAGGGGGCTTTGGAAACACCATATATTTT
- 14 TRBJ2-7 TRBV9 - CASSPTSSSYEQYF TGTGCCAGCAGCCCCACCTCTAGCTCCTACGAGCAGTACTTC
- 13 TRBJ2-1 TRBV27 - CASTPAGGHEQFF TGTGCCAGCACCCCCGCGGGCGGGCATGAGCAGTTCTTC
- 15 TRBJ2-7 TRBV11-3 TRBD1 CASSSRTGGPYEQYF TGTGCCAGCAGCTCCCGGACAGGGGGACCCTACGAGCAGTACTTC
- 13 TRBJ1-2 TRBV6-6 - CASSPPGVNGYTF TGTGCCAGCAGTCCTCCAGGGGTAAATGGCTACACCTTC
- 14 TRBJ2-5 TRBV5-6 - CASSFNTGSETQYF TGTGCCAGCAGCTTTAATACAGGATCAGAGACCCAGTACTTC
- 15 TRBJ2-1 TRBV7-9 TRBD2 CASSLTSGGYNEQFF TGTGCCAGCAGCTTAACTAGCGGGGGATACAATGAGCAGTTCTTC
- 13 TRBJ2-7 TRBV7-2 - CASSRRDINEQYF TGTGCCAGCAGCCGCCGGGACATAAACGAGCAGTACTTC
- 12 TRBJ2-2 TRBV4-1 - CASSRRGGELFF TGCGCCAGCAGCCGCCGAGGGGGGGAGCTGTTTTTT
- 14 TRBJ2-7 TRBV6-5 - CASSRGISAYEQYF TGTGCCAGCAGTCGGGGTATATCAGCCTACGAGCAGTACTTC
- 14 TRBJ1-1 TRBV4-1 TRBD1 CASSPADRGAEAFF TGCGCCAGCAGCCCAGCGGACAGGGGCGCTGAAGCTTTCTTT
once 14 TRBJ2-5 TRBV5-1 TRBD1 CASSKNRGRETQYF TGCGCCAGCAGCAAAAACAGGGGTAGGGAGACCCAGTACTTC
few 13 TRBJ1-1 TRBV27 TRBD1 CASRAGGSTEAFF TGTGCCAGCAGGGCAGGGGGGAGCACTGAAGCTTTCTTT
- 16 TRBJ2-7 TRBV5-1 TRBD1 CASSLDPGQGSYEQYF TGCGCCAGCAGCTTGGATCCCGGACAGGGGTCCTACGAGCAGTACTTC
- 16 TRBJ1-1 TRBV7-9 - CASSSPGEGWNTEAFF TGTGCCAGCAGCTCCCCTGGGGAGGGCTGGAACACTGAAGCTTTCTTT
- 13 TRBJ2-5 TRBV7-7 TRBD1 CATKQGAGETQYF TGTGCTACCAAGCAGGGGGCCGGAGAGACCCAGTACTTC
- 14 TRBJ2-7 TRBV7-3 - CASSPGTSAYEQYF TGTGCCAGCAGCCCTGGGACTTCCGCCTACGAGCAGTACTTC
- 14 TRBJ1-1 TRBV11-2 - CASSTGNRGTEAFF TGTGCCAGCAGCACCGGAAATAGGGGCACTGAAGCTTTCTTT
- 14 TRBJ2-7 TRBV6-5 TRBD2 CASSYLGGSYEQYF TGTGCCAGCAGTTACCTCGGGGGGTCCTACGAGCAGTACTTC
- 14 TRBJ1-2 TRBV7-9 - CASSQITGSRGYTF TGTGCCAGCAGCCAAATCACAGGGAGCCGTGGCTACACCTTC
- 13 TRBJ2-1 TRBV10-3 TRBD1 CAITGQADNEQFF TGTGCCATCACGGGACAGGCCGACAATGAGCAGTTCTTC
- 13 TRBJ1-1 TRBV19 - CASRGGTNTEAFF TGTGCCAGTAGGGGCGGGACGAACACTGAAGCTTTCTTT
- 17 TRBJ2-5 TRBV11-2 TRBD2 CASSPSRGGRSQETQYF TGTGCCAGCAGCCCGAGTCGGGGCGGGAGGTCACAAGAGACCCAGTACTTC
- 13 TRBJ1-2 TRBV28 - CASSLGQIYGYTF TGTGCCAGCAGTTTGGGGCAAATCTATGGCTACACCTTC